These 20 T cell receptor beta chains came from one sample sequenced in a study of spatial heterogeneity in lung cancer. TCRdb redid the calling of the 5' RACE reads with MiXCR, one entry per CDR3 protein. The profile shows about 52,000 distinct CDR3 sequences, 6% to 8.5% of them singletons. Time point: blood at routine non-recurrence follow-up after resection. Unsorted whole RNA of tumor, nontumor lung or frozen PBMC was sequenced. The sequenced sample was PBMCs, obtained at follow-up. The receptors shown here come from a female donor with early-stage non-small cell lung cancer.

This chain uses TRBV7-9 with TRBJ1-1, with D tentatively TRBD1 (6 bases). Germline CDR1 and CDR2: SEHNR and FQNEAQ (reference sequence). V was trimmed by 4 bases and J by 3 bases, leaving 9 bases between them. The CDR3 runs to 13 residues. CDR3 protein: CASSYRQDTEAFF. CDR3 DNA sequence: TGTGCCAGCAGCTACAGACAGGACACTGAAGCTTTCTTT.

This clonotype was picked up a small number of times. This chain links TRBV7-8 with TRBJ2-3; TRBD2 agrees at 13 bases. The germline V gene has CDR1 SGHVS and CDR2 FQNEAQ. The CDR3 contains 17 residues. J lost 4 bases, V lost 3 bases, and 7 bases had no gene match. The chain's CDR3 is CASSFGLLAGGADTQYF. CDR3 in DNA: TGTGCCAGCAGCTTTGGGTTACTAGCGGGAGGGGCAGATACGCAGTATTTT. The entire variable domain, with the rest obtained from reference TRBV7-8 and TRBJ2-3, is as follows: GAGVSQSPRYKVAKRGQDVALRCDPISGHVSLFWYQQALGQGPEFLTYFQNEAQLDKSGLPSDRFFAERPEGSVSTLKIQRTQQEDSAVYLCASSFGLLAGGADTQYFGPGTRLTVL.

This clonotype was counted at least ten times. The rearrangement links TRBV6-1 to TRBJ2-1; no clear D gene. The CDR3 covers 13 residues. V lost 10 bases and J 1 base, leaving 11 bases between the germline ends. Per the germline V gene, CDR1 is MNHNS and CDR2 is SASEGT. CDR3 loop: CAILPDSYNEQFF. CDR3 bases: TGTGCCATCCTCCCGGATTCCTACAATGAGCAGTTCTTC.

This clonotype was observed at least ten times. CDR3 loop: CASSLLSGGENYGYTF. CDR3 DNA sequence: TGTGCCAGCAGCCTACTTTCAGGGGGGGAGAACTATGGCTACACCTTC. The gene calls are TRBV7-2 and TRBJ1-2; TRBD1 matches at 7 bases. There are 16 residues in the CDR3. Germline trimming cut 5 bases from V and 2 bases from J; bases unmatched to any gene: 11. Per the germline V gene, CDR1 is SGHTA and CDR2 is FQGNSA.

This clonotype has a count of ten or more. The chain joins TRBV5-1 to TRBJ2-7; D gene uncertain. Germline V CDR1 and CDR2: SGHRS, YFSETQ. V was shortened by 4 bases and J by 3 bases, with 8 bases between the two germline ends. The CDR3 is 12 amino acids. CDR3 sequence (DNA): TGCGCCAGCAGCGAGACTCTCTACGAGCAGTACTTC. Translating it yields CASSETLYEQYF.

This clonotype was seen ten or more times. This chain uses TRBV6-1 with TRBJ2-5; 11 bases align to TRBD1. This CDR3 contains 15 residues. Germline V CDR1 and CDR2: MNHNS, SASEGT. Losses at the gene ends were 9 bases for V and 4 bases for J; bases not matched to a gene: 10. The CDR3 loop reads CARIRRTGGGETQYF. CDR3 coding DNA: TGTGCCAGAATCCGGCGGACAGGGGGCGGAGAGACCCAGTACTTC.

V is TRBV5-5 and J is TRBJ1-4; 11 bases line up with TRBD1. The CDR3 sequence is 17 residues long. Germline lookup yields CDR1 SGHKS and CDR2 YYEKEE (reference sequence). Trimming cost V 4 bases and J 8 bases; bases outside gene matches: 13. In nucleotides, the CDR3 is TGTGCCAGCAGCGAATGGACAGGGGGCGCGGTAAAGGAAAAACTGTTTTTT. This translates into CASSEWTGGAVKEKLFF.

This clonotype was counted only a few times. The V call is TRBV7-8, the J call TRBJ2-4, with 10 bases matching TRBD1. The CDR3 length is 16 residues. V lost 5 bases to trimming and J lost 0 bases; unmatched junction nucleotides: 4. Germline V CDR1 and CDR2: SGHVS, FQNEAQ. CDR3 protein: CASSPGQGVAKNIQYF. The CDR3 DNA reads as TGTGCCAGCAGCCCAGGACAGGGGGTAGCCAAAAACATTCAGTACTTC. The variable domain in full, with the rest retrieved from reference TRBV7-8 and TRBJ2-4, is GAGVSQSPRYKVAKRGQDVALRCDPISGHVSLFWYQQALGQGPEFLTYFQNEAQLDKSGLPSDRFFAERPEGSVSTLKIQRTQQEDSAVYLCASSPGQGVAKNIQYFGAGTRLSVL.

This clonotype showed up many times. This chain connects TRBV4-3 to TRBJ2-5, with D perhaps being TRBD1 or TRBD2 (5 bases each). Germline V gene lookup returns CDR1 LGHNA and CDR2 YSLEER. The CDR3 is made up of 17 amino acids. The V and J ends lost 1 base and 3 bases respectively, with 18 bases between them. The CDR3, as DNA: TGCGCCAGCAGCCAAGGATTCACCGGGACCTGGGAAGAGACCCAGTACTTC. It translates to CASSQGFTGTWEETQYF.

The chain is built from TRBV20-1 and TRBJ2-3; 12 positions agree with TRBD2. The CDR3 has 17 residues. From germline, CDR1 is DFQATT and CDR2 SNEGSKA (reference sequence). V was clipped by 5 bases and J by 0 bases; unmatched bases: 9. CDR3 protein: CSALAGGRTVSTDTQYF. The DNA for the CDR3 is TGCAGTGCTCTAGCGGGGGGGCGGACGGTGAGCACAGATACGCAGTATTTT.

This clonotype has at least ten counts. The J gene is TRBJ2-2, the V gene TRBV11-2; 13 nucleotides line up with TRBD2. The CDR3 totals 18 residues. After removal of 2 bases from V and 3 bases from J, the junction contained 6 bases not matched to a gene. CDR1 SGHAT and CDR2 FQNNGV come from the germline V gene. CDR3 bases: TGTGCCAGCAGCTTAAGGGGACTAGCGGGGACTGACACCGGGGAGCTGTTTTTT. It codes for CASSLRGLAGTDTGELFF.

This clonotype was seen more than once but under ten times. This chain connects TRBV18 to TRBJ2-3, with 8 positions matching TRBD2. Trimming at V came to 8 bases and at J to 2 bases, leaving 6 bases not matched to a gene. Germline CDR1 is KGHSH and CDR2 is LQKENI. The CDR3 runs 14 residues. CDR3 residues: CASRGRGATDTQYF. In DNA, the CDR3 is TGTGCCAGCCGAGGGCGGGGGGCCACAGATACGCAGTATTTT.

J is TRBJ1-1 and V is TRBV20-1; D ambiguous. CDR3 size: 16 residues. Germline loops: CDR1 DFQATT, CDR2 SNEGSKA (reference sequence). The V and J ends lost 5 bases and 2 bases respectively, with 21 bases between them. The CDR3 nucleotides read TGCAGTGCTGCTACCTCAGGACCCCCGGGTAACACTGAAGCTTTCTTT. Its protein product is CSAATSGPPGNTEAFF.

The sample holds a few counts of this clonotype. This chain links TRBV19 with TRBJ2-1, with a weak D call TRBD1 (6 bases). The CDR3 has 15 residues. Looked up from germline, CDR1 is LNHDA and CDR2 is SQIVND (reference sequence). V dropped 4 bases and J dropped 0 bases, with 10 bases sitting between them. As DNA, the CDR3 is TGTGCCAGTAGTACCGACAGGAGCTCCTACAATGAGCAGTTCTTC. It is translated as CASSTDRSSYNEQFF.

This clonotype was seen many times. The chain joins TRBV6-5 to TRBJ2-7; 8 positions match TRBD2. This CDR3 contains 18 residues. The germline V gene has CDR1 MNHEY and CDR2 SVGAGI. Trimming took 4 bases from V and 0 from J; bases not matched to a gene: 14. CDR3 sequence: CASSSEWSGGSSSYEQYF. DNA of the CDR3: TGTGCCAGCAGTTCCGAATGGAGCGGGGGTTCAAGCTCCTACGAGCAGTACTTC.

To note about this clonotype: The junction departs from the called germline gene at one end, perhaps through a read error. The chain is built from TRBV28 and TRBJ2-2; TRBD2 is a possible D gene (5 bases). Per germline, CDR1 MDHEN and CDR2 SYDVKM. The CDR3 sequence is 13 residues long. The DNA of the CDR3 is TGTGCCAGCAGCCGACCCTACACCGGGGAGCCGTTTTTT. Translation gives CASSRPYTGEPFF. The entire variable domain, with the rest obtained from reference TRBV28 and TRBJ2-2, is as follows: DVKVTQSSRYLVKRTGEKVFLECVQDMDHENMFWYRQDPGLGLRLIYFSYDVKMKEKGDIPEGYSVSREKKERFSLILESASTNQTSMYLCASSRPYTGEPFFGEGSRLTVL.

This clonotype has ten or more counts. The chain is built from TRBV2 and TRBJ1-1; 7 bases are shared with TRBD1. V trimming: 7 bases; J trimming: 2 bases; junction bases outside the gene matches: 7. CDR1 SNHLY and CDR2 FYNNEI come from the germline V gene. The CDR3 sequence is 14 residues long. This chain's CDR3 is CASTGTDINTEAFF. The CDR3 region has the DNA TGTGCCAGCACCGGGACAGACATAAACACTGAAGCTTTCTTT.

This clonotype was picked up many times. The chain employs TRBV5-1 and TRBJ2-7; possibly TRBD2 for D (5 bases). The germline V and J ends were trimmed by 0 bases and 3 bases, with 13 bases remaining between them. Germline CDR1 reads SGHRS; CDR2 reads YFSETQ. This CDR3 contains 15 residues. The CDR3 bases are TGCGCCAGCAGCTTGGGATCGGGGTTCAGCTACGAGCAGTACTTC. It encodes CASSLGSGFSYEQYF.

This clonotype showed up many times. The J gene is TRBJ1-5, the V gene TRBV7-9; D is undetermined. The V and J ends lost 5 bases and 4 bases respectively, with 9 bases between them. Germline values: CDR1 SEHNR, CDR2 FQNEAQ (reference sequence). CDR3 length: 13 residues. CDR3 region: CASSPEPNQPQHF. In nucleotides, the CDR3 is TGTGCCAGCAGCCCCGAACCGAATCAGCCCCAGCATTTT. The entire variable domain, with the rest obtained from reference TRBV7-9 and TRBJ1-5, is as follows: DTGVSQNPRHKITKRGQNVTFRCDPISEHNRLYWYRQTLGQGPEFLTYFQNEAQLEKSRLLSDRFSAERPKGSFSTLEIQRTEQGDSAMYLCASSPEPNQPQHFGDGTRLSIL.

This clonotype has only a few counts. V usage is TRBV9 and J usage is TRBJ2-5, with D possibly being TRBD1 (5 bases). The CDR3 is 16 residues long. Per germline, CDR1 SGDLS and CDR2 YYNGEE. The V end was cut by 4 bases, the J end by 0 bases, with 16 bases between. This CDR3 reads CASSPQGDGYQETQYF. DNA for the CDR3: TGTGCCAGCAGCCCGCAAGGGGATGGTTACCAAGAGACCCAGTACTTC. The full variable domain, its missing parts supplied by reference TRBV9 and TRBJ2-5, is DSGVTQTPKHLITATGQRVTLRCSPRSGDLSVYWYQQSLDQGLQFLIQYYNGEERAKGNILERFSAQQFPDLHSELNLSSLELGDSALYFCASSPQGDGYQETQYFGPGTRLLVL.